The entry that follows covers one T cell receptor (beta chain) sequence. The sample originates from a study of blood T cell repertoires in COVID-19. Study in general: Acute-phase and convalescent COVID-19 samples originated in the United States, Italy and Spain. PBMCs, B-cell-depleted T cells, or T cells provided the cDNA or gDNA that made up the material.

The CDR3 is 15 amino acids. The germline gives CDR1 KGHSH, CDR2 LQKENI. V shed 2 bases and J 5 bases; nucleotides not matched to a gene: 9. TCRdb's copy holds only in-frame clones and misses some; the assay was immunoSEQ multiplex PCR. Of 150,000 to 200,000 clones listed, roughly 87% are singletons. Sequences were obtained from peripheral blood. The clonotype originates from a woman in her fifties or sixties with acute or convalescent COVID-19. This chain connects TRBV18 to TRBJ2-7, with 7 bases fitting TRBD2. In DNA form, the CDR3 reads TGTGCCAGCTCACCAGGGGAGGGAATGGGCAACGAGCAGTACTTC. This encodes CASSPGEGMGNEQYF.